The clone carrying this TCR beta chain was seen only a few times. Per the authors' pipeline: For nucleated cells, counts were estimated from reference gene primer amplification. The table came from immunoSEQ multiplex PCR; TCRdb's copy has only in-frame clones and leaves some out. The V and J calls and clone size are taken from that table; D and trimming were inferred from the DNA. The table has around 40,000 clones, 70% to 80% seen once; the top ten hold around 25%. This entry is derived from a study of blood T cell repertoires in COVID-19. The wider study: Acute and convalescent COVID-19 specimens originated in the United States, Italy and Spain.

The CDR3 spans 13 residues. Germline V CDR1 and CDR2: MNHNY, SVGAGI (reference sequence). The V gene end was trimmed by 6 bases and the J gene end by 7 bases; junction bases not matched to a gene: 8. V gene TRBV6-6 combines with J gene TRBJ2-7, with 8 positions matching TRBD2. The TCR sequence derives from a man between 65 and 80 years old with acute or convalescent COVID-19. Material for sequencing was peripheral blood. The CDR3 DNA is TGTGCCAGCAGCTCACTCGGGGGGGGAGAGCAGTACTTC. Protein sequence: CASSSLGGGEQYF.